The 26 T cell receptor beta chains below were found in one sample sequenced in a study of blood T cell repertoires in COVID-19. TCRdb keeps only in-frame clones here, not all; method: immunoSEQ multiplex PCR. The sample holds tens of thousands of clones; around 90% are singletons and the top ten take approximately 8.1%. Specimen: peripheral blood. These TCRs come from an elderly man with active or convalescent COVID-19.

This sequence joins TRBV6-5 and TRBJ1-6, with D possibly being TRBD1 (5 bases). Germline V CDR1 and CDR2: MNHEY, SVGAGI. This CDR3 has 15 residues. Trimming took 0 bases from V and 10 from J, leaving 13 bases between them. The DNA for the CDR3 is TGTGCCAGCAGTTACTCGAATCAGGGCAACTCACCCCTCCACTTT. It specifies CASSYSNQGNSPLHF.

The rearrangement uses TRBV19 and TRBJ2-3, with 9 positions matching TRBD1. Trimming at V came to 6 bases and at J to 2 bases, leaving 6 bases not matched to a gene. CDR1 LNHDA and CDR2 SQIVND come from the germline V gene (reference sequence). The CDR3 is 15 amino acids. In nucleotides, the CDR3 is TGTGCCAGTAGCAAACAGGGGGCAGTCACAGATACGCAGTATTTT. Encoded protein: CASSKQGAVTDTQYF.

This chain connects TRBV4-1 to TRBJ2-5; D gene unclear. V was cut by 0 bases and J by 5 bases, with 10 bases left in between. Germline V gene lookup returns CDR1 MGHRA and CDR2 YSYEKL. This CDR3 is built from 14 residues. CDR3 sequence (DNA): TGCGCCAGCAGCCAAGATCGGCGGTTGGAGACCCAGTACTTC. This codes for CASSQDRRLETQYF.

This clone was seen a single time. J is TRBJ2-5 and V is TRBV9, with a weak D call TRBD2 (5 bases). Germline lookup yields CDR1 SGDLS and CDR2 YYNGEE. The CDR3 has 14 amino acids. Trimming left V 4 bases short and J 2 bases short, with 12 bases between. The CDR3 is CASSPRSGQETQYF. CDR3 bases: TGTGCCAGCAGCCCAAGATCGGGGCAAGAGACCCAGTACTTC.

The rearrangement links TRBV3-1 (or the pseudogene TRBV3-2) to TRBJ1-2; 7 nucleotides line up with TRBD1. CDR1 and CDR2 from the germline V gene are LGHDT and YNNKEL (reference sequence). The CDR3 loop spans 15 amino acids. Losses at the gene ends were 4 bases for V and 3 bases for J; bases not matched to a gene: 8. CDR3 coding DNA: TGTGCCAGCAGCCCTAATACCGGGACAGACTATGGCTACACCTTC. Encoded protein: CASSPNTGTDYGYTF.

The chain couples TRBV19 to TRBJ2-3; TRBD2 aligns across 10 bases. V lost 3 bases to trimming and J lost 1 base; unmatched junction nucleotides: 10. This CDR3 region has 18 residues. Germline CDR1 and CDR2: LNHDA and SQIVND (reference sequence). The CDR3 here is CASSITSGDQRGTDTQYF. The DNA for the CDR3 is TGTGCCAGTAGTATTACTAGCGGGGATCAACGGGGCACAGATACGCAGTATTTT.

The chain recombines TRBV2 with TRBJ2-3; 11 nucleotides align to TRBD2. The CDR3 covers 16 residues. Germline trimming cut 6 bases from V and 3 bases from J; bases unmatched to any gene: 8. The V gene's germline CDR1 is SNHLY and CDR2 FYNNEI. As DNA, the CDR3 is TGTGCCAGCAGCCAACTAGCGGGAGTGGAGACAGATACGCAGTATTTT. It translates to CASSQLAGVETDTQYF.

This clone was counted a single time. The chain couples TRBV29-1 to TRBJ2-1; D may match TRBD1 or TRBD2 (5 bases each). Looked up from germline, CDR1 is SQVTM and CDR2 is ANQGSEA. V lost 7 bases to trimming and J lost 2 bases, with 9 bases between them. This CDR3 contains 12 residues. In DNA form, the CDR3 reads TGCAGCGCTGAGGGGCCCTACAATGAGCAGTTCTTC. Its translation: CSAEGPYNEQFF.

V gene TRBV27 combines with J gene TRBJ1-2, with 9 bases aligning to TRBD1. This CDR3 region has 15 residues. Germline lookup yields CDR1 MNHEY and CDR2 SMNVEV (reference sequence). J was trimmed by 6 bases and V by 6 bases; bases with no gene match: 11. CDR3 sequence: CASRTRNGQGNGYTF. The CDR3 bases are TGTGCCAGCAGAACAAGAAACGGACAGGGGAATGGCTACACCTTC.

The chain combines TRBV11-2 with TRBJ1-4; TRBD1 aligns across 7 bases. Trimming cost V 6 bases and J 5 bases; bases outside gene matches: 9. Germline V gene data show CDR1 as SGHAT and CDR2 as FQNNGV. This CDR3 comprises 15 residues. CDR3 coding DNA: TGTGCCAGCAGTTACAGGGGCGTGTTAAATGAAAAACTGTTTTTT. Translation: CASSYRGVLNEKLFF.

This chain's CDR3 is CASSPSGLAGNTIYF. The CDR3 DNA reads as TGTGCCAGCAGCCCCTCAGGGTTGGCTGGAAACACCATATATTTT. The chain recombines TRBV3-1 (or the pseudogene TRBV3-2) with TRBJ1-3, with a tentative D call TRBD1 (5 bases). The CDR3 is 15 amino acids. V gave up 4 bases and J gave up 2 bases, with 12 bases separating them. The germline V gene encodes CDR1 LGHDT and CDR2 YNNKEL (reference sequence).

This chain connects TRBV7-9 to TRBJ1-3; D gene unclear. CDR1 is SEHNR, CDR2 FQNEAQ, per germline (reference sequence). Trimming cost V 5 bases and J 10 bases, with 9 bases left between them. The CDR3 is made up of 11 amino acids. The CDR3 protein is CASSPAGTIYF. The CDR3 coding sequence is TGTGCCAGCAGCCCCGCAGGAACCATATATTTT.

This sequence joins TRBV7-2 and TRBJ1-1, with D hard to call. Trimming took 2 bases from V and 4 from J, leaving 5 bases between them. The CDR3 is 12 residues long. CDR1 and CDR2 from the germline V gene are SGHTA and FQGNSA. The CDR3 sequence is CASSLPPTEAFF. The DNA of the CDR3 is TGTGCCAGCAGCTTACCTCCCACTGAAGCTTTCTTT.

The chain is built from TRBV18 and TRBJ1-5; D remains ambiguous. CDR3 length equals 14 residues. Germline V gene lookup returns CDR1 KGHSH and CDR2 LQKENI. V lost 1 base, J lost 3 bases, and 7 bases lay in between. The CDR3 sequence: CASSPQETNQPQHF. The CDR3 DNA reads as TGTGCCAGCTCACCACAGGAGACCAATCAGCCCCAGCATTTT.

This clone is a singleton in its sample. V usage is TRBV2 and J usage is TRBJ2-1; 7 nucleotides align to TRBD1. The V gene end was trimmed by 5 bases and the J gene end by 3 bases; junction bases not matched to a gene: 10. From germline, CDR1 is SNHLY and CDR2 FYNNEI. The CDR3 contains 16 residues. The chain's CDR3 is CASSSRSRTGYNEQFF. For the CDR3, the DNA is TGTGCCAGCAGTTCTCGGAGCCGGACAGGCTACAATGAGCAGTTCTTC.

This clone appeared a few times. Mismatch with germline at one junction end may stem from a read error. The chain links TRBV7-7 to TRBJ2-3; 9 positions agree with TRBD2. CDR3 length: 15 residues. CDR1 SSHAT and CDR2 FNYEAQ come from the germline V gene (reference sequence). The CDR3 region has the DNA TGTGCTAGCAGCTTACTCGCGGGGGGGCGGGATACGCAGTATTTT. It yields the protein CASSLLAGGRDTQYF.

V gene TRBV27 combines with J gene TRBJ2-3; tentative D call: TRBD1 (6 bases). Germline CDR1 is MNHEY and CDR2 is SMNVEV (reference sequence). This CDR3 is built from 15 residues. V lost 4 bases to trimming and J lost 3 bases, with 14 bases between them. The DNA of the CDR3 is TGTGCCAGCAGTTGGGGGCGCCGATTTACAGATACGCAGTATTTT. As protein: CASSWGRRFTDTQYF.

This clone has only one observation. The CDR3 DNA reads as TGTGCCAGCAGCGCGGACACCTATCAGCCCCAGCATTTT. Amino acids: CASSADTYQPQHF. V and J are TRBV11-1 and TRBJ1-5; possibly TRBD1 for D (5 bases). Per the germline V gene, CDR1 is SGHAT and CDR2 is FQDESV (reference sequence). Trimming pared 5 bases from V and 5 bases from J, leaving 10 bases between. CDR3 length equals 13 residues.

The chain recombines TRBV6-5 with TRBJ1-2; D remains ambiguous. This CDR3 has 13 amino acids. V was cut by 6 bases and J by 1 base, with 9 bases left in between. Germline CDR1 is MNHEY and CDR2 is SVGAGI. The CDR3 DNA sequence: TGTGCCAGCAGGCGGGGTTATAACTATGGCTACACCTTC. As protein: CASRRGYNYGYTF.

The chain is built from TRBV18 and TRBJ2-1; TRBD2 agrees at 8 bases. This CDR3 spans 16 amino acids. Germline CDR1 and CDR2: KGHSH and LQKENI. With 3 bases clipped from V and 1 base from J, the junction kept 5 bases outside the gene matches. This CDR3 reads CASSPLGTSSYNEQFF. In DNA form, the CDR3 reads TGTGCCAGCTCACCGCTCGGGACTAGTTCCTACAATGAGCAGTTCTTC.

About this clone itself: Other DNA variants within this sample encode the same CDR3. The V call is TRBV19, the J call TRBJ2-2, with TRBD1 identical over 9 bases. The CDR3 has 15 amino acids. The germline gives CDR1 LNHDA, CDR2 SQIVND (reference sequence). The V gene end was trimmed by 4 bases and the J gene end by 4 bases; junction bases not matched to a gene: 4. In nucleotides, the CDR3 is TGTGCCAGTAGTAGGGGACAGGGCGTCACCGGGGAGCTGTTTTTT. This translates into CASSRGQGVTGELFF.

CDR3 region: CASSLIQVTGELFF. The CDR3 coding sequence is TGTGCCAGCAGCTTAATCCAGGTGACCGGGGAGCTGTTTTTT. The chain combines TRBV7-6 with TRBJ2-2; D unresolved. The germline gives CDR1 SGHVS, CDR2 FNYEAQ. V was trimmed by 2 bases and J by 5 bases, leaving 9 bases between them. The CDR3 has 14 residues.

The rearrangement links TRBV5-1 to TRBJ2-2, with D hard to call. Germline V gene sequence: CDR1 SGHRS, CDR2 YFSETQ. The CDR3 consists of 13 residues. V was shortened by 4 bases and J by 5 bases, with 9 bases between the two germline ends. This CDR3 is CASSQAETGELFF. The CDR3 DNA sequence: TGCGCCAGCAGCCAGGCCGAGACCGGGGAGCTGTTTTTT.

The chain uses TRBV5-1 and TRBJ2-6; TRBD1 aligns across 10 bases. In germline, CDR1 is SGHRS, CDR2 YFSETQ. This CDR3 region has 20 residues. J lost 0 bases, V lost 3 bases, and 12 bases had no gene match. Written as DNA, the CDR3 is TGCGCCAGCAGCTCCCCTGGACAGGGGGGTTTCAGCTCTGGGGCCAACGTCCTGACTTTC. Residues: CASSSPGQGGFSSGANVLTF.

The chain couples TRBV14 to TRBJ2-5; D is undetermined. The CDR3 totals 12 residues. The germline gives CDR1 SGHDN, CDR2 FVKESK. The ends were cut back, 4 bases at V and 5 bases at J, with 8 bases in the middle. CDR3 residues: CASSPVRETQYF. The CDR3 DNA sequence: TGTGCCAGCAGCCCCGTCAGGGAGACCCAGTACTTC.

The chain joins TRBV3-1 (or the pseudogene TRBV3-2) to TRBJ1-3; TRBD1 might be the D (5 bases). Per the germline V gene, CDR1 is LGHDT and CDR2 is YNNKEL (reference sequence). CDR3 length: 15 residues. V dropped 4 bases and J dropped 0 bases, with 10 bases sitting between them. In nucleotides, the CDR3 is TGTGCCAGCAGCCTACAGGCGTACTCTGGAAACACCATATATTTT. It yields the protein CASSLQAYSGNTIYF.